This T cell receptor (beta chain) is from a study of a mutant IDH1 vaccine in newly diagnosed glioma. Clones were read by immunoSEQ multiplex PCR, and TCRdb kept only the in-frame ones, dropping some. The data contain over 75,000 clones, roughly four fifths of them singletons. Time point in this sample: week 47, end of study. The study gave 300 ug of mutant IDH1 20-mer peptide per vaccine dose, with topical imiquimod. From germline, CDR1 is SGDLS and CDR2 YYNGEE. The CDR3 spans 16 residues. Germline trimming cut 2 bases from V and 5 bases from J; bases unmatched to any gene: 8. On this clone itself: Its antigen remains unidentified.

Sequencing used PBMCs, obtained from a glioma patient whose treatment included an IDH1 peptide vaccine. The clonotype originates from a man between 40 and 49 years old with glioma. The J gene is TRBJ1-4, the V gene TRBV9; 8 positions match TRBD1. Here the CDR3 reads CASSVGTGTGNEKLFF. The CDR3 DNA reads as TGTGCCAGCAGCGTCGGGACCGGGACAGGCAATGAAAAACTGTTTTTT.